Described below is a single T cell receptor (beta chain) sequence and its context. Its antigen is not known. TCRdb derives one entry per CDR3 protein from the 5' RACE reads, leaving out DNA. The table gives over 150,000 distinct CDR3 sequences; the top ten clones make up 30% to 45% of it. These data belong to a study of T cells expressing NK-cell markers. On the study more broadly: The study drew TCR beta repertoires from sorted CD3+CD56+NKG2C+, CD3+CD56+NKG2C- and CD3+CD56-NKG2C+ T cells. With respect to HCMV, most of the eight sequenced donors were seropositive, and one was seronegative. Whole-study findings and limits: Over 5 donors had dominant NKG2C+ clonotypes that comprised about 1.0-8% of their CD8+ T cells. These clonotypes also led the CD3+CD56-NKG2C+ fraction in a handful of donors.

In germline, CDR1 is MNHEY, CDR2 SMNVEV (reference sequence). The CDR3 covers 17 residues. The gene calls are TRBV27 and TRBJ2-3; TCRdb picks TRBD2, but there is no DNA to check that call. The TCR was taken from a woman aged 45-59 years in good health. The source material was blood T cells: a sorted CD56 or NKG2C T cell subset, CD4+ or CD8+ T cells, or bulk PBMC T cells (not recorded which). The CDR3 spells CASSKLAERSSTDTQYF.